This T cell receptor beta chain emerged from a study of cytomegalovirus exposure and HLA in healthy donors (TCRdb year 2017). A note on the overall study: According to a later analysis, the roughly 130 validation repertoires were produced on the same platform as the approximately 600 repertoires of the first cohort. The study aimed to test whether signatures of past pathogen exposure could be identified by cataloging public T cell receptors. In addition to the first cohort of approximately 650 subjects, a separate validation cohort of around 110 different subjects was used. High-throughput TCR immunosequencing, statistical association of individual TCRs with disease status, and machine learning were combined to predict cytomegalovirus infection status.

Summary of the overall study and its limitations: A total of about 150 TCR beta chains were listed by the study as associated with cytomegalovirus. A later analysis lacked HLA typing for the validation cohort, so it scored co-occurrence in that cohort across all 110 or so repertoires. The classifier was reported to diagnose cytomegalovirus status with high specificity and sensitivity in both the original and validation cohorts. In a later analysis, TCRs clustered in the first cohort were found to also tend to co-occur in the 120 or so validation repertoires, with 94% of cluster scores above 0. Three of the identified cytomegalovirus-associated TCR beta chains were confirmed in vitro to be specific for cytomegalovirus antigens. Most TCR sequences were seen in very few donors, while some public TCRs were found in many individuals. The authors suggested that the approach could potentially be extended to other disease states and immunological phenotypes.

The donors were included in the validation cohort of 120 subjects, a group kept apart from the approximately 700-subject first cohort. Comments on this clone: Its antigen target is currently unknown. No clone much larger than this one lies a single base away; base qualities are absent.

For this chain, trimming is 4 bases at the V end and 0 bases at the J end, and the number of junction bases without a gene match is 12. Inclusive of the bounding cysteine and phenylalanine, the CDR3 is 18 residues long. The kept DNA is CDR3 alone, 54 bases in frame from the first base. As encoded in the germline V gene, CDR1 is SGHTA while CDR2 is FQGTGA. Library preparation used the immunoSEQ multiplex PCR assay. The authors' analysis ran thus. A statistical classification framework was developed to diagnose cytomegalovirus status using the catalog of TCR beta chain sequences. TCRdb re-hosts the immuneACCESS table, in-frame sequences only. Its copies lack some clones; in the studies checked, an unresolved V gene accounts for under half of them, and the cause for the rest is not known. The D gene and trimming were derived from the DNA, and the V and J assignments and clone size from that table. Within this sample are approximately 190,000 clones, with roughly 84% of them counted one time only. The biggest ten clones account for 13% of the sample.

The rearranged chain carries TRBV7-3 and TRBJ1-1, with 9 bases in between that match TRBD1. What was sequenced was PBMCs. This receptor was identified in a woman under 40 in good health and CMV-seropositive. The nucleotides read TGTGCCAGCAGCTGGCGAAGGATAGGACAGGGGATGAACACTGAAGCTTTCTTT. It translates to CASSWRRIGQGMNTEAFF.